This T cell receptor (beta chain) was recorded in a study of CD8 T cells in ankylosing spondylitis. Study observations and caveats: As for the disease-linked clones, they showed a CD8+ phenotype and occurred at relatively low frequencies in peripheral blood. Characteristic of ankylosing spondylitis blood, it appeared, was a TCR beta motif comprising about eight highly homologous variants. Matched ankylosing spondylitis synovial fluid reportedly contained a significantly enriched population of disease-linked clones. Prior literature has documented some motif variants in synovial fluid and blood from reactive arthritis.

Library preparation for TCR beta used quantitative 5'-RACE with molecular barcodes. TCRdb redid the calling of the 5' RACE reads with MiXCR, one entry per CDR3 protein. The table has approximately 400,000 distinct CDR3 sequences, over 15% seen once. Trimming pared 1 base from V and 2 bases from J, leaving 15 bases between. The CDR3 contains 16 residues. In regard to this clonotype: The antigen is unknown.

The genes are TRBV12-3 or TRBV12-4 and TRBJ2-7; D might be TRBD1 (6 bases). The sample taken for sequencing was blood, either unsorted or a sorted T cell fraction (not recorded which). The clonotype originates from a male donor with ankylosing spondylitis. CDR3 sequence: CASSLVLRTEPYEQYF. CDR3 nucleotides: TGTGCCAGCAGTTTAGTTTTACGGACAGAGCCCTACGAGCAGTACTTC.